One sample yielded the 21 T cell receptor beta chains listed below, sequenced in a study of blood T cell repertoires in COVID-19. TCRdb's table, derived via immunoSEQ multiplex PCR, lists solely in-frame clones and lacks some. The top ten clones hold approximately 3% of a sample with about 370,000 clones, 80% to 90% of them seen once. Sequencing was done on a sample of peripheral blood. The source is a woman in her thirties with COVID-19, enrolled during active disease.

CDR3 nucleotides: TGTGCCAGCAGCTTAAGGCAGGGTTCAGCTACAAATCAGCCCCAGCATTTT. This sequence encodes CASSLRQGSATNQPQHF. This chain uses TRBV7-2 with TRBJ1-5; perhaps TRBD1 as D (5 bases). CDR1 is SGHTA, CDR2 FQGNSA, per germline. The CDR3 spans 17 residues. The V end was cut by 2 bases, the J end by 4 bases, with 18 bases between.

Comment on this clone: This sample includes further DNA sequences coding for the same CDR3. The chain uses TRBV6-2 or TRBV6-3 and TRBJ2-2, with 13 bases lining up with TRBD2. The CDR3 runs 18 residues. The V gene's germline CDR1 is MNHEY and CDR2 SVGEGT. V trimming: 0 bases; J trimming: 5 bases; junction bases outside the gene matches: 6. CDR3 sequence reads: CASSYSTLAGGLTGELFF. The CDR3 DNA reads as TGTGCCAGCAGTTACTCAACACTAGCGGGGGGGCTAACCGGGGAGCTGTTTTTT.

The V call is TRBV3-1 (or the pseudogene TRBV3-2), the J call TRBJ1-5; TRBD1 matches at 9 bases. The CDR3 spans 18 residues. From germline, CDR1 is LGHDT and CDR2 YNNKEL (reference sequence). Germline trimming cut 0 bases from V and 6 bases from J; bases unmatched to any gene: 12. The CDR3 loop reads CASSQDKADRGESQPQHF. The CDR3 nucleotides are TGTGCCAGCAGCCAAGATAAGGCTGACAGGGGGGAGTCTCAGCCCCAGCATTTT.

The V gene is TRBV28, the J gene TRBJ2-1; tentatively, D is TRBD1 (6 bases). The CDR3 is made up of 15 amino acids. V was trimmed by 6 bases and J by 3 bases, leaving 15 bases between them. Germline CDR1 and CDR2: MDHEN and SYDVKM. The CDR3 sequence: CASSYPGQYYNEQFF. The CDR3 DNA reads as TGTGCCAGCAGCTATCCAGGACAGTACTACAATGAGCAGTTCTTC.

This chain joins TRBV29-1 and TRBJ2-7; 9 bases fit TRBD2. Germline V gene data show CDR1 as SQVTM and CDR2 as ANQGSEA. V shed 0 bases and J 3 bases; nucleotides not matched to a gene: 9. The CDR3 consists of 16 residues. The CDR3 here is CSVEDPRRGGDYEQYF. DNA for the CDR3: TGCAGCGTTGAAGATCCTCGGCGGGGGGGAGACTACGAGCAGTACTTC.

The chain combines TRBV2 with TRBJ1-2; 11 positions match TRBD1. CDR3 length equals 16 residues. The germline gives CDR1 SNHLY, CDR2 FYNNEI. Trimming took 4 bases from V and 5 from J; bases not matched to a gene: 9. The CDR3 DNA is TGTGCCAGCAGTGGCGGAGGACAGGGGGCTGCGTATGGCTACACCTTC. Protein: CASSGGGQGAAYGYTF.

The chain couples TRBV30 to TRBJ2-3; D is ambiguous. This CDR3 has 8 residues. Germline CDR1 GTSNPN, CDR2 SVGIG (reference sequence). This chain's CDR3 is CVTDTQYF. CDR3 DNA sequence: TGTGTAACAGATACGCAGTATTTT.

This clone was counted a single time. CDR3 region: CASSPSRDNEQFF. CDR3 DNA: TGCGCCAGCAGCCCCTCCCGGGACAATGAGCAGTTCTTC. The chain has TRBV4-1 and TRBJ2-1; D is uncertain. V was pared by 4 bases and J by 5 bases, with 9 bases between. The CDR3 is 13 amino acids. Per germline, CDR1 MGHRA and CDR2 YSYEKL.

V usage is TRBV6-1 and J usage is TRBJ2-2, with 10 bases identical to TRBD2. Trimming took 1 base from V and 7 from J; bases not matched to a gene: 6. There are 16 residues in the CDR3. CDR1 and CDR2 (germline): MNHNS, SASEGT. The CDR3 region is CASSEGTSGLYGELFF. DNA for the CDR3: TGTGCCAGCAGTGAAGGGACTAGCGGACTTTACGGGGAGCTGTTTTTT.

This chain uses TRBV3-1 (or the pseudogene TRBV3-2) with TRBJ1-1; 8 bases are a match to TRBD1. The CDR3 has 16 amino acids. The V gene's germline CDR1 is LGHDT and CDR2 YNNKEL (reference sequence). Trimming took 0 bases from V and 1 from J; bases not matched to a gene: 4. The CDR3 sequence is CASSQDYRGGNTEAFF. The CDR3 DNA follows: TGTGCCAGCAGCCAAGACTACAGGGGGGGGAACACTGAAGCTTTCTTT.

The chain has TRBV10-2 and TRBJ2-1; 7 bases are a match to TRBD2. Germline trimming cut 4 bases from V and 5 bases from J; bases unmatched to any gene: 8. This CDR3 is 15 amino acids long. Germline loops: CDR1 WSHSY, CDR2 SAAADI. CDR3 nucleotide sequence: TGCGCCAGCAGTGTGGGGCGGGAGATTCACAATGAGCAGTTCTTC. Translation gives CASSVGREIHNEQFF.

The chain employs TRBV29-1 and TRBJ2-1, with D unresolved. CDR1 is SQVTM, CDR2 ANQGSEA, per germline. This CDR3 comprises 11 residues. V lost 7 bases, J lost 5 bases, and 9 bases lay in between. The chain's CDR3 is CSGSTDNEQFF. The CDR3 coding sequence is TGCAGCGGATCAACAGACAATGAGCAGTTCTTC.

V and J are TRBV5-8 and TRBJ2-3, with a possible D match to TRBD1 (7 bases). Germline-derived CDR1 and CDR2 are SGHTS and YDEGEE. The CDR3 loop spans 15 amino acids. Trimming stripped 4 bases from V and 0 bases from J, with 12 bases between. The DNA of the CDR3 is TGTGCCAGCAGCGCGGGACAGAGTAGCACAGATACGCAGTATTTT. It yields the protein CASSAGQSSTDTQYF.

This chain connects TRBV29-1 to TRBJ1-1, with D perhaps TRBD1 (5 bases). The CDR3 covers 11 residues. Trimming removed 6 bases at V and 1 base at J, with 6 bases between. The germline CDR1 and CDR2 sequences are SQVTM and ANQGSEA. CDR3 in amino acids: CSVDKNTEAFF. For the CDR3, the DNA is TGCAGCGTGGACAAGAACACTGAAGCTTTCTTT.

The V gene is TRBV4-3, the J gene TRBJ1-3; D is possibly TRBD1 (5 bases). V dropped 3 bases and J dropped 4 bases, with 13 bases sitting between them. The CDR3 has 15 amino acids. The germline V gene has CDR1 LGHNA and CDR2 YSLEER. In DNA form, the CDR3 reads TGCGCCAGCAGCCAGTATCGGACACTAGGAAACACCATATATTTT. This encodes CASSQYRTLGNTIYF.

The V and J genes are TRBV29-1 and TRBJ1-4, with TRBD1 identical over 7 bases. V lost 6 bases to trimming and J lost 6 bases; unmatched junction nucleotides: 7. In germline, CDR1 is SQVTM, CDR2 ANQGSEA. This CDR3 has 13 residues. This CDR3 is CSVLWTGHEKLFF. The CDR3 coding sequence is TGCAGCGTACTGTGGACAGGACATGAAAAACTGTTTTTT.

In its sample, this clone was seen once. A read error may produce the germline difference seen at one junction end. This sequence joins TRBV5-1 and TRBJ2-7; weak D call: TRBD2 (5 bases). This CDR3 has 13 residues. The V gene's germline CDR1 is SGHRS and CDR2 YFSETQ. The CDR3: CASSPETLTDSSF. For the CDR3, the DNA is TGCGCCAGCAGCCCCGAGACCCTGACGGACTCGAGCTTC.

Here the CDR3 DNA reads TGTGCCAGCAGCCGGACAGGGAGCTCGGAGCTGTTTTTT. This gives the protein CASSRTGSSELFF. J is TRBJ2-2 and V is TRBV4-2; 8 bases map to TRBD1. V gave up 4 bases and J gave up 10 bases; unmatched junction bases: 5. CDR1 and CDR2 from the germline V gene are LGHNA and YNFKEQ. The CDR3 consists of 13 residues.

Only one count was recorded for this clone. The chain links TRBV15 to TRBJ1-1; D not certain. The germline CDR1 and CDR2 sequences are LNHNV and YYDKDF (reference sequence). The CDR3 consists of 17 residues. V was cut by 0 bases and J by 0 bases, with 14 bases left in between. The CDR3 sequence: CATSRDGRGGLNTEAFF. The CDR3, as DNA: TGTGCCACCAGCAGAGACGGCAGAGGAGGCCTGAACACTGAAGCTTTCTTT.

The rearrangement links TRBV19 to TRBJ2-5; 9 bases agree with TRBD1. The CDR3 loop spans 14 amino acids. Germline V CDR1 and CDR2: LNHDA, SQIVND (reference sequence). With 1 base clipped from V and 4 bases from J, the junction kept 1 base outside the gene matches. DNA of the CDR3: TGTGCCAGTAGTATAGGGGACAGGGCAGAGACCCAGTACTTC. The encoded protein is CASSIGDRAETQYF.

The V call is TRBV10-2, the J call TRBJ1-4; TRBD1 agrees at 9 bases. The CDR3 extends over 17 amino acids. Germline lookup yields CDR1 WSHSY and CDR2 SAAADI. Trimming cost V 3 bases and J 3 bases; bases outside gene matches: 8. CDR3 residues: CASSEGTGKGANEKLFF. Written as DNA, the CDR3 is TGCGCCAGCAGTGAAGGGACAGGGAAGGGAGCTAATGAAAAACTGTTTTTT.